This T cell receptor beta chain derives from a study of read filtering for tumor transcriptome and immune sequencing. Whole-study context: Per sample, TCR-region reads ranged about 4.05 to 10.27 million by IR-seq, roughly 80 to 1273 by RNA-seq.

The CDR3 is 15 residues long. V was shortened by 6 bases and J by 2 bases, with 16 bases between the two germline ends. Germline CDR1 reads MNHEY; CDR2 reads SVGAGI. Molecular barcoded adaptors covering alpha/delta and beta/gamma chains were used on approximately 400 ng RNA. Each CDR3 protein gets one entry after TCRdb re-called the reads with MiXCR. The table includes over 90,000 distinct CDR3 sequences, 20% to 25% detected once. This clonotype was counted many times. The chain has TRBV6-5 and TRBJ1-2; a weak D match, TRBD1 (5 bases). Input material: a population of CD138-negative cells sorted from bone marrow. This clonotype was obtained from a donor over 35 with multiple myeloma. The CDR3 coding sequence is TGTGCCAGCAGCCGTGGGGGGGTCGGGAACTATGGCTACACCTTC. As protein: CASSRGGVGNYGYTF.